These 32 T cell receptor beta chains were sequenced from one sample in a study of shared clonotypes between healthy human individuals. Clones were sequenced by immunoSEQ multiplex PCR, and TCRdb holds only the in-frame ones, with some missing. The data contain roughly 2,300,000 clones, around 93% of them singletons. The specimen sequenced was naive CD4+ T cells from PBMCs. Noted subset: CD45RA+ positively selected. The receptors shown here come from a man between 18 and 35 years old in good health. Some clones in this sample may be carry-over from other donors' samples.

V and J are TRBV5-1 and TRBJ2-1; 10 bases are shared with TRBD1. Germline trimming cut 3 bases from V and 6 bases from J; bases unmatched to any gene: 9. The CDR3 totals 16 residues. CDR1 is SGHRS, CDR2 YFSETQ, per germline. The CDR3: CASSSIRDRGSNEQFF. DNA for the CDR3: TGCGCCAGCAGCTCAATCCGGGACAGGGGATCCAATGAGCAGTTCTTC.

The chain links TRBV28 to TRBJ2-5; possible D gene TRBD1, 6 bases. The CDR3 spans 13 residues. Trimming removed 2 bases from V and 7 bases from J, with 11 bases in between. Germline V CDR1 and CDR2: MDHEN, SYDVKM. The DNA for the CDR3 is TGTGCCAGCAGTTTACAGGGGTCAGGGACCCAGTACTTC. It specifies CASSLQGSGTQYF.

With regard to this clone: Other DNA sequences in this sample translate to the same CDR3. The chain has TRBV7-3 and TRBJ2-2; no firm D call. In germline, CDR1 is SGHTA, CDR2 FQGTGA. Deletions cut 3 bases from V and 6 bases from J, with 5 bases between. The CDR3 runs 12 residues. CDR3 protein: CASSFSPGELFF. CDR3 coding DNA: TGTGCCAGCAGCTTTTCCCCCGGGGAGCTGTTTTTT. The whole variable domain, filled in from reference TRBV7-3 and TRBJ2-2, reads GAGVSQTPSNKVTEKGKYVELRCDPISGHTALYWYRQSLGQGPEFLIYFQGTGAADDSGLPNDRFFAVRPEGSVSTLKIQRTERGDSAVYLCASSFSPGELFFGEGSRLTVL.

The chain links TRBV6-6 to TRBJ2-7; 7 bases are a match to TRBD2. The trim removed 2 bases at V and 5 bases at J, leaving 9 bases unmatched. Germline loops: CDR1 MNHNY, CDR2 SVGAGI (reference sequence). This CDR3 spans 15 amino acids. The CDR3 nucleotides are TGTGCCAGCAGTTACCCGGGCGGGAGAGAGAACGAGCAGTACTTC. It translates to CASSYPGGRENEQYF.

The chain employs TRBV29-1 and TRBJ2-5, with TRBD2 matching over 11 bases. V shed 6 bases and J 5 bases; nucleotides not matched to a gene: 17. The germline V gene encodes CDR1 SQVTM and CDR2 ANQGSEA. The CDR3 has 17 amino acids. In nucleotides, the CDR3 is TGCAGCGTCCGACTAGCGGGGCGTCCGGGTACCGGGGAGACCCAGTACTTC. Its protein product is CSVRLAGRPGTGETQYF.

The chain links TRBV7-2 to TRBJ2-2; D not certain. V gave up 2 bases and J gave up 2 bases, with 12 bases separating them. The germline V gene encodes CDR1 SGHTA and CDR2 FQGNSA. This CDR3 comprises 16 residues. CDR3: CASSLYGGRNTGELFF. CDR3 sequence (DNA): TGTGCCAGCAGCTTATATGGCGGACGTAACACCGGGGAGCTGTTTTTT.

The chain has TRBV5-1 and TRBJ2-7, with D perhaps TRBD2 (6 bases). Trimming pared 5 bases from V and 1 base from J, leaving 13 bases between. This CDR3 spans 14 amino acids. Germline loops: CDR1 SGHRS, CDR2 YFSETQ. CDR3 in DNA: TGCGCCAGCAGTGCGGGGACGCAGTCCTACGAGCAGTACTTC. This translates into CASSAGTQSYEQYF.

The table lists this clone with a count of one. The rearrangement joins TRBV4-2 to TRBJ2-1; possible D gene TRBD2, 6 bases. The V end lost 1 base, the J end lost 7 bases, and 11 bases lay between the germline ends. CDR1 and CDR2 (germline): LGHNA, YNFKEQ. The CDR3 totals 14 residues. The CDR3 nucleotides are TGTGCCAGCAGCCAAGTGCTAGCGTTGAATGAGCAGTTCTTC. Its translation is CASSQVLALNEQFF.

The CDR3 loop is CASSLSLGTSGRDTGELFF. The CDR3 DNA reads as TGCGCCAGCAGCTTGTCCCTCGGGACTAGCGGGAGGGACACCGGGGAGCTGTTTTTT. The V gene is TRBV5-1, the J gene TRBJ2-2; 16 nucleotides match TRBD2. CDR3 length: 19 residues. The ends lost 1 base at V and 3 bases at J; junction bases unmatched: 6. Germline CDR1 SGHRS, CDR2 YFSETQ.

The chain joins TRBV6-1 to TRBJ2-3, with a weak D call TRBD1 (6 bases). This CDR3 spans 14 amino acids. Germline-derived CDR1 and CDR2 are MNHNS and SASEGT. The V gene lost 6 bases and the J gene lost 2 bases, with 12 bases spanning the gap. This CDR3 is CASSRDTFTDTQYF. DNA for the CDR3: TGTGCCAGCAGCCGGGACACCTTCACAGATACGCAGTATTTT.

The chain uses TRBV19 and TRBJ1-5; D not certain. The CDR3 runs to 12 residues. Trimming pared 7 bases from V and 5 bases from J, leaving 9 bases between. The V gene's germline CDR1 is LNHDA and CDR2 SQIVND (reference sequence). The CDR3 DNA reads as TGTGCCAGTAAGGGCGCTTATCAGCCCCAGCATTTT. It codes for CASKGAYQPQHF.

The CDR3 region is CASNPLTSGVSYEQYF. The CDR3 bases are TGCGCCAGCAACCCCTTAACTAGCGGGGTATCCTACGAGCAGTACTTC. The chain couples TRBV5-1 to TRBJ2-7; 10 bases agree with TRBD2. Trimming cost V 6 bases and J 1 base; bases outside gene matches: 10. Per the germline V gene, CDR1 is SGHRS and CDR2 is YFSETQ. The length of the CDR3 is 16 residues.

This clone was observed a few times. The chain is built from TRBV10-1 and TRBJ2-7; the D gene is possibly TRBD1 (6 bases). Trimming removed 2 bases at V and 7 bases at J, with 9 bases between. Germline CDR1 reads WNHNN; CDR2 reads SYGVQD (reference sequence). This CDR3 is built from 12 residues. DNA of the CDR3: TGCGCCAGCAGTGAGACAGGGAGAGAGCAGTACTTC. Its translation is CASSETGREQYF.

For this clone: Other DNA sequences in the same sample also yield this CDR3. The chain is built from TRBV5-1 and TRBJ2-3; TRBD1 is a possible D gene (5 bases). The CDR3 is 15 amino acids. CDR1 and CDR2 from the germline V gene are SGHRS and YFSETQ. With 3 bases removed from V and 1 base from J, the gap between germline ends came to 12 bases. CDR3: CASSSQGGGTDTQYF. For the CDR3, the DNA is TGCGCCAGCAGCTCCCAGGGTGGGGGCACAGATACGCAGTATTTT.

This clone was found a few times. The chain combines TRBV27 with TRBJ2-1; 8 positions match TRBD2. The CDR3 runs to 16 residues. Per germline, CDR1 MNHEY and CDR2 SMNVEV (reference sequence). Trimming removed 0 bases from V and 9 bases from J; junction bases left unmatched: 10. Here the CDR3 DNA reads TGTGCCAGCAGTTTATCGTTTCCGGGACTAGAGATTGAGCAGTTCTTC. Translation: CASSLSFPGLEIEQFF.

The count of this clone is one. Distinct nucleotide sequences in the sample also encode this CDR3. This sequence joins TRBV5-8 and TRBJ1-5, with D unresolved. Trimming cost V 3 bases and J 7 bases, with 8 bases left between them. Germline CDR1 reads SGHTS; CDR2 reads YDEGEE. CDR3 length: 12 residues. DNA for the CDR3: TGTGCCAGCAGCTCAGGCCTCCAGCCCCAGCATTTT. Translation: CASSSGLQPQHF.

The chain is built from TRBV27 and TRBJ1-2; 8 nucleotides agree with TRBD1. Per the germline V gene, CDR1 is MNHEY and CDR2 is SMNVEV (reference sequence). V lost 0 bases to trimming and J lost 6 bases; unmatched junction nucleotides: 6. The CDR3 extends over 15 amino acids. The CDR3 spells CASSLSRTGMDGYTF. In DNA, the CDR3 is TGTGCCAGCAGTTTATCCCGGACAGGGATGGATGGCTACACCTTC.

The chain employs TRBV6-5 and TRBJ2-7; 9 bases are a match to TRBD2. This CDR3 contains 15 residues. Unmatched junction bases numbered 3, after V lost 0 bases and J lost 3 bases. Germline CDR1 reads MNHEY; CDR2 reads SVGAGI. The CDR3 sequence: CASSYSSGSHYEQYF. CDR3 nucleotide sequence: TGTGCCAGCAGTTACTCTAGCGGGAGTCACTACGAGCAGTACTTC.

The chain is built from TRBV25-1 and TRBJ2-3, with 8 bases identical to TRBD2. Losses at the gene ends were 4 bases for V and 4 bases for J; bases not matched to a gene: 7. This CDR3 is 15 amino acids long. In germline, CDR1 is MGHDK, CDR2 SYGVNS. In DNA form, the CDR3 reads TGTGCCAGCAGTGCCAGGACTAGCTCCTCAGATACGCAGTATTTT. This sequence encodes CASSARTSSSDTQYF.

The genes are TRBV7-3 and TRBJ2-2; a weak D match, TRBD2 (5 bases). This CDR3 comprises 13 residues. Germline values: CDR1 SGHTA, CDR2 FQGTGA. Trimming left V 1 base short and J 7 bases short, with 7 bases between. The CDR3 DNA is TGTGCCAGCAGCTTAAACCGGGACGGGGAGCTGTTTTTT. Its translation: CASSLNRDGELFF. The full variable domain, with the rest looked up from reference TRBV7-3 and TRBJ2-2, is GAGVSQTPSNKVTEKGKYVELRCDPISGHTALYWYRQSLGQGPEFLIYFQGTGAADDSGLPNDRFFAVRPEGSVSTLKIQRTERGDSAVYLCASSLNRDGELFFGEGSRLTVL.

V and J are TRBV6-5 and TRBJ2-7; no clear D. This CDR3 is 13 amino acids long. V lost 2 bases to trimming and J lost 2 bases, with 7 bases between them. Germline lookup yields CDR1 MNHEY and CDR2 SVGAGI. Here the CDR3 reads CASSYSFAYEQYF. The CDR3 nucleotides read TGTGCCAGCAGTTACAGCTTTGCCTACGAGCAGTACTTC.

This chain connects TRBV5-1 to TRBJ2-6, with no clear D. Between the trimmed V and J ends, which lost 5 bases and 0 bases, there was a span of 12 bases. This CDR3 spans 16 amino acids. Germline V gene sequence: CDR1 SGHRS, CDR2 YFSETQ. In DNA form, the CDR3 reads TGCGCCAGCAGGTTAGGGATTAGCTCTGGGGCCAACGTCCTGACTTTC. Translation gives CASRLGISSGANVLTF.

The chain's CDR3 is CASSYKPQSPEQYF. The CDR3 DNA sequence: TGTGCCAGCAGCTACAAGCCCCAGTCCCCCGAGCAGTACTTC. The rearrangement uses TRBV7-2 and TRBJ2-7, with D unresolved. Trimming pared 4 bases from V and 6 bases from J, leaving 16 bases between. Germline-derived CDR1 and CDR2 are SGHTA and FQGNSA. This CDR3 is built from 14 residues. Combining the CDR3 with reference TRBV7-2 and TRBJ2-7 gives the whole variable domain GAGVSQSPSNKVTEKGKDVELRCDPISGHTALYWYRQSLGQGLEFLIYFQGNSAPDKSGLPSDRFSAERTGGSVSTLTIQRTQQEDSAVYLCASSYKPQSPEQYFGPGTRLTVT.

V is TRBV5-4 and J is TRBJ1-2; no clear D. V lost 0 bases and J 12 bases, leaving 12 bases between the germline ends. Per germline, CDR1 SGHNT and CDR2 YYREEE (reference sequence). The CDR3 extends over 12 amino acids. CDR3 sequence (DNA): TGTGCCAGCAGCTTGGTTCCGGGGTTTAACACCTTC. Translating gives CASSLVPGFNTF.

This clone was found a few times. The V gene is TRBV7-9, the J gene TRBJ2-2; D is possibly TRBD1 (5 bases). CDR1 is SEHNR and CDR2 is FQNEAQ in the germline V gene (reference sequence). Trimming took 2 bases from V and 6 from J, leaving 13 bases between them. The CDR3 has 15 amino acids. The CDR3 here is CASSLSGQLAGELFF. The CDR3, as DNA: TGTGCCAGCAGCTTATCAGGGCAGCTTGCCGGGGAGCTGTTTTTT. Full variable domain (remainder filled in from reference TRBV7-9 and TRBJ2-2): DTGVSQNPRHKITKRGQNVTFRCDPISEHNRLYWYRQTLGQGPEFLTYFQNEAQLEKSRLLSDRFSAERPKGSFSTLEIQRTEQGDSAMYLCASSLSGQLAGELFFGEGSRLTVL.

This chain uses TRBV28 with TRBJ2-1; a possible D gene is TRBD1 (6 bases). Per the germline V gene, CDR1 is MDHEN and CDR2 is SYDVKM. V was shortened by 7 bases and J by 16 bases, with 17 bases between the two germline ends. This CDR3 comprises 11 residues. Here the CDR3 reads CASKNRQGNFF. The CDR3 DNA is TGTGCCAGCAAGAATAGGCAGGGGAACTTCTTC.

About this clone: The same CDR3 also results from other DNA sequences found in this sample. J is TRBJ2-3 and V is TRBV20-1, with D uncertain. CDR1 is DFQATT and CDR2 is SNEGSKA in the germline V gene (reference sequence). CDR3 size: 11 residues. The V and J ends lost 3 bases and 3 bases respectively, with 4 bases between them. CDR3 loop: CSASGTDTQYF. The CDR3 coding sequence is TGCAGTGCTAGCGGGACAGATACGCAGTATTTT.

The chain combines TRBV7-9 with TRBJ2-7; a weak D match, TRBD1 (6 bases). The germline CDR1 and CDR2 sequences are SEHNR and FQNEAQ (reference sequence). V gave up 3 bases and J gave up 7 bases, with 16 bases separating them. The CDR3 sequence is 14 residues long. In nucleotides, the CDR3 is TGTGCCAGCAGCTTTCGAACAGGGACGGGGGAGCAGTACTTC. It encodes CASSFRTGTGEQYF.

V gene TRBV28 combines with J gene TRBJ1-2, with D possibly being TRBD1 (5 bases). V gave up 4 bases and J gave up 5 bases, with 11 bases separating them. The CDR3 consists of 13 residues. In germline, CDR1 is MDHEN, CDR2 SYDVKM. CDR3 DNA sequence: TGTGCCAGCAGTTCGACAGAATTATATGGCTACACCTTC. Its protein is CASSSTELYGYTF.

V and J are TRBV28 and TRBJ2-4, with D possibly TRBD2 on 6 matching bases. Germline V gives CDR1 MDHEN, CDR2 SYDVKM. The V end lost 9 bases, the J end lost 6 bases, and 12 bases lay between the germline ends. This CDR3 has 12 amino acids. The chain's CDR3 is CASGRDRNIQYF. CDR3 nucleotide sequence: TGTGCCAGTGGGCGGGATAGAAACATTCAGTACTTC.

The gene calls are TRBV5-1 and TRBJ2-1, with TRBD2 matching over 8 bases. Germline trimming cut 4 bases from V and 9 bases from J; bases unmatched to any gene: 9. Germline V gives CDR1 SGHRS, CDR2 YFSETQ. The CDR3 runs to 14 residues. The CDR3 nucleotides are TGCGCCAGCAGCCCGCAACCGGGGGGGAGTGAGCAGTTCTTC. It translates to CASSPQPGGSEQFF.

Here the CDR3 DNA reads TGTGCCTGGAGTCGGGGACAGGGTGATGAAAAACTGTTTTTT. It encodes CAWSRGQGDEKLFF. The gene calls are TRBV30 and TRBJ1-4, with 9 positions matching TRBD1. The length of the CDR3 is 14 residues. Germline-derived CDR1 and CDR2 are GTSNPN and SVGIG (reference sequence). Trimming removed 2 bases from V and 6 bases from J; junction bases left unmatched: 4.